The clone carrying this T cell receptor beta chain was picked up many times. Its target is unknown. This sample stems from a study of T-cell reconstitution after alpha-beta-depleted transplantation in children. Study-wide findings and caveats: The high TCRbeta diversity at day 60 in some patients came from surviving recipient T cells and thymic progenitors. T-cell numbers and diversity, one year after transplant, stemmed largely from T cells that were newly produced.

V was clipped by 7 bases and J by 4 bases, with 8 bases between them. The CDR3 spans 12 residues. The germline V gene encodes CDR1 SGHRS and CDR2 YFSETQ. A TCRbeta library incorporating unique molecular identifiers was prepared. TCRdb ran MiXCR on the PCR reads and lists one entry per CDR3 protein. The sample lists approximately 290,000 distinct CDR3 sequences; approximately 10% were seen once. The sequences come from peripheral blood, collected 180 days after TCRalphabeta/CD19-depleted stem cell transplant. This sequence originates from a male patient aged 2-15 years who had a stem cell transplant for chronic granulomatous disease, so the T cells may come from the graft donor. The chain recombines TRBV5-1 with TRBJ2-2; D not certain. Here the CDR3 reads CASGMGTGELFF. CDR3 nucleotides: TGCGCCAGCGGCATGGGCACCGGGGAGCTGTTTTTT.